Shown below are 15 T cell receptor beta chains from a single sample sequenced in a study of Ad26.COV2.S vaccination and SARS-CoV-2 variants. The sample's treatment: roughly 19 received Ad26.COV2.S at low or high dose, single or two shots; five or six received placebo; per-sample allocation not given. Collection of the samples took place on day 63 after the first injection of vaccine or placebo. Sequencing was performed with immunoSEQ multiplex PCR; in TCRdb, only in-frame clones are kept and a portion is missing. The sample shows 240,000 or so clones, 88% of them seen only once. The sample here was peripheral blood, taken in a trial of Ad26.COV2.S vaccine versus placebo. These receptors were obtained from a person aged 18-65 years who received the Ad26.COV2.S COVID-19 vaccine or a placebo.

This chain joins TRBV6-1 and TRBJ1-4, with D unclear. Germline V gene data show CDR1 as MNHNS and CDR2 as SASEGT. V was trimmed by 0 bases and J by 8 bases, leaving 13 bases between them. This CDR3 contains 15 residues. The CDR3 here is CASSEAGRPGEKLFF. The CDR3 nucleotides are TGTGCCAGCAGTGAAGCCGGGCGGCCAGGCGAAAAACTGTTTTTT.

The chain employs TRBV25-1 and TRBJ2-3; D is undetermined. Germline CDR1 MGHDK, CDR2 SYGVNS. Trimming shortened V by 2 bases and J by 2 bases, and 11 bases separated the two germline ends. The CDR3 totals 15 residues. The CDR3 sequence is CASSETHSPTDTQYF. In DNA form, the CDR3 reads TGTGCCAGCAGTGAAACTCACAGCCCCACAGATACGCAGTATTTT.

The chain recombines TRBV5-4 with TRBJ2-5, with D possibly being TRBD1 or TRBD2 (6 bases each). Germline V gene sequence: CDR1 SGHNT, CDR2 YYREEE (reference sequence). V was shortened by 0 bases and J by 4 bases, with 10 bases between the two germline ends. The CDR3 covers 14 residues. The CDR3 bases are TGTGCCAGCAGCTTGGTTGGGGGGCGAGAGACCCAGTACTTC. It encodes CASSLVGGRETQYF.

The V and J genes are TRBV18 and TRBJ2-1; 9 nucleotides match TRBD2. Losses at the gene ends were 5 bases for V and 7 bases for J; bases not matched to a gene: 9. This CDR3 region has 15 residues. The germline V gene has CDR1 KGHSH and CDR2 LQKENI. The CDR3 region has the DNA TGTGCCAGCTCATCGTCTAGCGGGGTGGGGAATGAGCAGTTCTTC. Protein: CASSSSSGVGNEQFF. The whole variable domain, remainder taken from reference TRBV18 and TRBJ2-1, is NAGVMQNPRHLVRRRGQEARLRCSPMKGHSHVYWYRQLPEEGLKFMVYLQKENIIDESGMPKERFSAEFPKEGPSILRIQQVVRGDSAAYFCASSSSSGVGNEQFFGPGTRLTVL.

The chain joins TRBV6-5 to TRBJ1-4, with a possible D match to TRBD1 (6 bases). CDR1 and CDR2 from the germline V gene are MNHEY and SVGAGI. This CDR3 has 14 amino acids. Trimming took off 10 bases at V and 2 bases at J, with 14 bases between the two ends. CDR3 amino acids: CATFSGQTNEKLFF. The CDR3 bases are TGTGCCACCTTCTCCGGACAGACTAATGAAAAACTGTTTTTT.

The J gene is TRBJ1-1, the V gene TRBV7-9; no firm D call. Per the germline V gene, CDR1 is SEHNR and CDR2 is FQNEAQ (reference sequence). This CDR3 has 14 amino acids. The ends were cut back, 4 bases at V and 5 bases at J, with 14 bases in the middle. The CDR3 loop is CASSSSLPGTEAFF. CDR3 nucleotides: TGTGCCAGCAGCTCCTCCCTGCCGGGGACTGAAGCTTTCTTT.

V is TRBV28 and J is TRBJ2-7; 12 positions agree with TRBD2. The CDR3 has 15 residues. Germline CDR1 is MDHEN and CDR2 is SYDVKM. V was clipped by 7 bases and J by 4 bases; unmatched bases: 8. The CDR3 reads CASTSLAGGSYEQYF. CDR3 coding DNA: TGTGCCAGCACCTCACTAGCGGGAGGATCGTACGAGCAGTACTTC.

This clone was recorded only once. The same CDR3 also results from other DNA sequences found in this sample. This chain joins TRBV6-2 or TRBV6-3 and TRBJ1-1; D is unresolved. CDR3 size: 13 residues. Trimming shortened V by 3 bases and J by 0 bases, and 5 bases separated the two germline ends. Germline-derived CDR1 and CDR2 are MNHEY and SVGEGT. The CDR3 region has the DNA TGTGCCAGCAGTTATCCGTTGAACACTGAAGCTTTCTTT. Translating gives CASSYPLNTEAFF.

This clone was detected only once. The CDR3 coding sequence is TGTGCCACCAGTGACCATTCATTTTATGGCTACACCTTC. Its translation is CATSDHSFYGYTF. The chain carries TRBV24-1 and TRBJ1-2; the D is unclear. The CDR3 contains 13 residues. V was pared by 4 bases and J by 5 bases, with 10 bases between. Germline CDR1 KGHDR, CDR2 SFDVKD.

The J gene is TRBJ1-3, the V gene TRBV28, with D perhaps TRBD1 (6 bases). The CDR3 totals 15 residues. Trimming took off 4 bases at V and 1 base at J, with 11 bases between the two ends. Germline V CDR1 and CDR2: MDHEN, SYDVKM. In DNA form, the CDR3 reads TGTGCCAGCAGTTCTACAGGGATTTCTGGAAACACCATATATTTT. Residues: CASSSTGISGNTIYF.

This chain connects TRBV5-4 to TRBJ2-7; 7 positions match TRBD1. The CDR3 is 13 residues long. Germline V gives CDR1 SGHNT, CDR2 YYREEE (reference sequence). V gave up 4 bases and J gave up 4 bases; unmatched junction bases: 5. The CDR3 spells CASSTNRGYEQYF. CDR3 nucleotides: TGTGCCAGCAGCACTAACAGGGGATACGAGCAGTACTTC.

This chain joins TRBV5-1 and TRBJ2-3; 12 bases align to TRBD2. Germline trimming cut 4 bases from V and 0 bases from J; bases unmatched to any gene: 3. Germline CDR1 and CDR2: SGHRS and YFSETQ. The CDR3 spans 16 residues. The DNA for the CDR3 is TGCGCCAGCAGCAGGGGGACTAGCGGGAGCACAGATACGCAGTATTTT. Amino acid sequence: CASSRGTSGSTDTQYF.

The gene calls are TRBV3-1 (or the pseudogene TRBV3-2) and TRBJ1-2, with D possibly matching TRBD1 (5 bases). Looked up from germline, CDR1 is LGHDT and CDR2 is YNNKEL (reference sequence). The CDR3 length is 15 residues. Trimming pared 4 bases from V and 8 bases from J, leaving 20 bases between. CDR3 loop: CASSLTLDGAGGYTF. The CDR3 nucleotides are TGTGCCAGCAGCCTAACCCTGGACGGGGCAGGAGGCTACACCTTC.

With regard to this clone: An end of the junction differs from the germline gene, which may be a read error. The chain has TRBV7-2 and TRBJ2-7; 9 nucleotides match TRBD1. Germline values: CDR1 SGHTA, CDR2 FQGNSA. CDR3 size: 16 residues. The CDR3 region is CASSLTGTGSFYGQYF. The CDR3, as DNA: TGTGCCAGCAGTCTTACCGGGACAGGGTCGTTTTACGGGCAGTACTTC.

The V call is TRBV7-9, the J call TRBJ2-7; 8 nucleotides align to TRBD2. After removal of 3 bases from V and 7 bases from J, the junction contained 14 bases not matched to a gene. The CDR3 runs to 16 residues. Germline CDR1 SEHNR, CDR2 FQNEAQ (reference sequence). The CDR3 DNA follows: TGTGCCAGCAGCTTTCTCGCCGGAACCTTAGCGGGGGAGCAGTACTTC. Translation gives CASSFLAGTLAGEQYF.